This passage covers 19 T cell receptor beta chains from one sample sequenced in a study of T cells after yellow fever vaccination (dated by TCRdb to the late 2010s). The sample's treatment or condition, from its label and the paper: live attenuated yellow fever vaccine strain. Library preparation was by 5' RACE. The sample was run on an Illumina NovaSeq 6000. Clones were called with MiXCR by TCRdb after fastp trimmed the public reads at Q25, and only in-frame beta chains were retained. Every CDR3 protein is listed once, alongside the most common genes and DNA of its rows. Recorded for this sample are some 420,000 distinct CDR3 sequences; about 17% of them occurred a single time. Over 15% of the sample is in the top ten clones. The sequencing here drew on PBMCs, taken before the yellow fever booster vaccination. These TCRs come from a man between 18 and 29 years old who received the YFV17D yellow fever vaccine.

The chain uses TRBV6-5 and TRBJ2-3; D not certain. In germline, CDR1 is MNHEY, CDR2 SVGAGI. The germline V and J ends were trimmed by 6 bases and 4 bases, with 14 bases remaining between them. The CDR3 runs 14 residues. This chain's CDR3 is CASSQGLVADTQYF. Written as DNA, the CDR3 is TGTGCCAGCAGCCAAGGGCTAGTTGCAGATACGCAGTATTTT.

The rearrangement joins TRBV20-1 to TRBJ2-5; 8 nucleotides align to TRBD2. CDR3 length: 15 residues. Trimming removed 2 bases from V and 5 bases from J; junction bases left unmatched: 10. The germline V gene has CDR1 DFQATT and CDR2 SNEGSKA (reference sequence). DNA of the CDR3: TGCAGTGCTAGATCCGCGGCGGGGGGTTGGGAGACCCAGTACTTC. Translating it yields CSARSAAGGWETQYF.

V gene TRBV20-1 combines with J gene TRBJ1-5, with D unclear. Per germline, CDR1 DFQATT and CDR2 SNEGSKA (reference sequence). V was trimmed by 3 bases and J by 2 bases, leaving 17 bases between them. This CDR3 contains 16 residues. The CDR3 reads CSASSVPLLGNQPQHF. In nucleotides, the CDR3 is TGCAGTGCTAGTTCGGTACCGTTATTGGGCAATCAGCCCCAGCATTTT.

As DNA, the CDR3 is TGCAGCGTCGACGCGGGACAGAGCTATGGCTACACCTTC. Translating it yields CSVDAGQSYGYTF. The V gene is TRBV29-1, the J gene TRBJ1-2; TRBD1 matches at 7 bases. The CDR3 contains 13 residues. Germline loops: CDR1 SQVTM, CDR2 ANQGSEA. Trimming at V came to 6 bases and at J to 4 bases, leaving 8 bases not matched to a gene.

This clonotype was counted between two and nine times. The chain is built from TRBV10-3 and TRBJ2-7, with a tentative D call TRBD1 (6 bases). Trimming stripped 0 bases from V and 5 bases from J, with 11 bases between. There are 14 residues in the CDR3. The germline V gene has CDR1 ENHRY and CDR2 SYGVKD. CDR3 nucleotides: TGTGCCATCAGTGAGTCTTACAGGGACCACGAGCAGTACTTC. As protein: CAISESYRDHEQYF.

CDR3 amino acids: CASSQEYGGLRLGTNEKLFF. CDR3 in DNA: TGCGCCAGCAGCCAAGAATACGGGGGGCTGCGTCTGGGTACTAATGAAAAACTGTTTTTT. The rearrangement joins TRBV4-3 to TRBJ1-4; D perhaps matches TRBD1 (6 bases). The CDR3 extends over 20 amino acids. The germline V gene has CDR1 LGHNA and CDR2 YSLEER. V lost 0 bases to trimming and J lost 2 bases, with 22 bases between them.

The chain has TRBV7-2 and TRBJ2-7; 9 bases line up with TRBD1. Germline V gene sequence: CDR1 SGHTA, CDR2 FQGNSA. Trimming removed 5 bases from V and 2 bases from J; junction bases left unmatched: 7. The CDR3 loop spans 15 amino acids. Written as DNA, the CDR3 is TGTGCCAGCAGCCCAAACCGGGACAGGGCCTACGAGCAGTACGTC. Translated: CASSPNRDRAYEQYV.

This clonotype was seen only a few times. The chain links TRBV5-1 to TRBJ2-5, with 8 bases that match TRBD2. CDR1 SGHRS and CDR2 YFSETQ come from the germline V gene. The CDR3 loop spans 16 amino acids. Trimming at V came to 3 bases and at J to 4 bases, leaving 11 bases not matched to a gene. This chain's CDR3 is CASSWAEGLVGETQYF. The CDR3 bases are TGCGCCAGCAGCTGGGCGGAGGGACTAGTGGGAGAGACCCAGTACTTC.

The V gene is TRBV7-9, the J gene TRBJ1-3, with unresolved D. V lost 0 bases, J lost 2 bases, and 8 bases lay in between. The CDR3 has 15 amino acids. From germline, CDR1 is SEHNR and CDR2 FQNEAQ (reference sequence). The CDR3 spells CASSLAGMPGNTIYF. CDR3 nucleotide sequence: TGTGCCAGCAGCTTAGCGGGAATGCCTGGAAACACCATATATTTT.

This chain joins TRBV9 and TRBJ2-7; 8 bases agree with TRBD1. The germline V gene encodes CDR1 SGDLS and CDR2 YYNGEE. CDR3 length: 15 amino acids. Germline trimming cut 4 bases from V and 3 bases from J; bases unmatched to any gene: 9. DNA of the CDR3: TGTGCCAGCAGCCAAGAGGGGACAGGCCTCTACGAGCAGTACTTC. Translation: CASSQEGTGLYEQYF.

This clonotype was detected only a few times. The chain employs TRBV10-3 and TRBJ1-5; D might be TRBD1 (6 bases). CDR3 length equals 14 residues. With 2 bases removed from V and 7 bases from J, the gap between germline ends came to 12 bases. The germline gives CDR1 ENHRY, CDR2 SYGVKD. CDR3 sequence: CAISEGQLVQPQHF. DNA of the CDR3: TGTGCCATCAGTGAGGGACAGTTGGTCCAGCCCCAGCATTTT.

This clonotype has a count of ten or more. The V call is TRBV7-9, the J call TRBJ1-1, with D hard to call. Germline CDR1 is SEHNR and CDR2 is FQNEAQ (reference sequence). Trimming stripped 7 bases from V and 3 bases from J, with 9 bases between. This CDR3 has 12 residues. The chain's CDR3 is CASTPTDTEAFF. CDR3 DNA: TGTGCCAGCACCCCCACGGACACTGAAGCTTTCTTT.

The chain has TRBV12-3 or TRBV12-4 and TRBJ1-5; tentatively, D is TRBD1 (6 bases). The V end was cut by 3 bases, the J end by 6 bases, with 12 bases between. CDR3 length equals 14 residues. The CDR3 DNA reads as TGTGCCAGCAGTTTTGCAGGGGCCCCTCAGCCCCAGCATTTT. This encodes CASSFAGAPQPQHF.

The sample holds a few counts of this clonotype. The chain has TRBV6-6 and TRBJ2-4, with 7 nucleotides matching TRBD1. V lost 8 bases, J lost 3 bases, and 1 base stayed unmatched. CDR3 length: 12 residues. Germline assignment: CDR1 MNHNY and CDR2 SVGAGI (reference sequence). The CDR3 protein is CASGDSKNIQYF. In DNA, the CDR3 is TGTGCCAGCGGGGACAGCAAAAACATTCAGTACTTC.

The genes are TRBV12-3 or TRBV12-4 and TRBJ1-4, with D possibly matching TRBD1 (5 bases). Deletions cut 7 bases from V and 5 bases from J, with 11 bases between. The length of the CDR3 is 13 residues. CDR3 sequence (DNA): TGTGCCAGCAATATTGGGGGGAATGAAAAACTGTTTTTT. It codes for CASNIGGNEKLFF.

V and J are TRBV5-1 and TRBJ2-5; possibly TRBD1 or TRBD2 for D (5 bases each). Trimming shortened V by 7 bases and J by 5 bases, and 15 bases separated the two germline ends. Germline lookup yields CDR1 SGHRS and CDR2 YFSETQ. CDR3 size: 13 residues. This CDR3 reads CASAGTYRETQYF. The CDR3, as DNA: TGCGCCAGCGCCGGGACCTACCGGGAGACCCAGTACTTC.

The chain employs TRBV24-1 and TRBJ2-1; 7 bases line up with TRBD2. This CDR3 is 14 amino acids long. Germline V gene sequence: CDR1 KGHDR, CDR2 SFDVKD. V shed 2 bases, J shed 5 bases, and the junction held 2 bases outside the gene matches. In DNA, the CDR3 is TGTGCCACCAGTGATTATCGGGAGGACAATGAGCAGTTCTTC. It is translated as CATSDYREDNEQFF.

This clonotype appeared a few times. The junction does not match germline at one end; this may be a read error. This sequence joins TRBV7-7 and TRBJ2-5; TRBD1 aligns across 8 bases. The CDR3 sequence is 14 residues long. CDR1 and CDR2 from the germline V gene are SSHAT and FNYEAQ (reference sequence). The CDR3 region has the DNA TGTGCTAGCAGCTCCAGGGGGCACTATGAGACCCAGTACTTC. Its translation: CASSSRGHYETQYF.

In this sample, this clonotype turned up many times. This chain uses TRBV7-2 with TRBJ1-1, with D hard to call. Germline CDR1 is SGHTA and CDR2 is FQGNSA. The CDR3 is 13 residues long. The V gene lost 5 bases and the J gene lost 1 base, with 8 bases spanning the gap. The CDR3 protein is CASSRDWNTEAFF. The CDR3, as DNA: TGTGCCAGCAGCCGTGACTGGAACACTGAAGCTTTCTTT.